One and the same sample provided the 27 T cell receptor beta chains below, sequenced in a study of tumor and adjacent non-tumor tissue in lung cancer. TCRbeta libraries were built with three rounds of nested PCR, modified from ARM-PCR. TCRdb ran MiXCR on the multiplex PCR reads and lists one entry per CDR3 protein. Counted here are approximately 80,000 distinct CDR3 sequences, 80% to 90% occurring once; the ten biggest clones make up 51%. The template was RNA from unsorted bulk tissue. More than 3 cm separated this lung sample from the edge of the tumor. Material for sequencing was distant non-tumor lung tissue. The receptors shown here come from a man between 60 and 75 years old with non-small cell lung cancer.

Points on this clonotype: Because it lacks the conserved phenylalanine or tryptophan at the end, this CDR3 is likely a read error. The chain recombines TRBV6-5 with TRBJ2-5; a weak D match, TRBD1 (5 bases). This CDR3 is built from 15 residues. Germline-derived CDR1 and CDR2 are MNHEY and SVGAGI. Trimming removed 2 bases at V and 2 bases at J, with 12 bases between. The CDR3 sequence is CASSYQGRRQETQYL. CDR3 in DNA: TGTGCCAGCAGTTACCAGGGTAGACGACAAGAGACCCAGTACTTA.

This clonotype has just a few counts. This chain connects TRBV28 to TRBJ1-2; D ambiguous. Germline V gives CDR1 MDHEN, CDR2 SYDVKM. Trimming stripped 3 bases from V and 7 bases from J, with 9 bases between. There are 12 residues in the CDR3. CDR3 loop: CASSFRGPGYTF. For the CDR3, the DNA is TGTGCCAGCAGTTTTCGAGGGCCTGGCTACACCTTC.

This chain joins TRBV4-3 and TRBJ2-1; 14 bases fit TRBD2. V shed 4 bases, J shed 15 bases, and the junction held 17 bases outside the gene matches. The CDR3 consists of 17 residues. CDR1 LGHNA and CDR2 YSLEER come from the germline V gene. CDR3 loop: CASSLESSTSGRACLFF. DNA for the CDR3: TGCGCCAGCAGCCTAGAATCGTCGACTAGCGGGAGGGCCTGTCTGTTCTTC.

Notes on this clonotype: A much more abundant neighbour one base away suggests this may be a read error. The CDR3 loop reads CSARRSCGYTF. The CDR3 coding sequence is TGCAGTGCTAGGAGGTCCTGTGGCTACACCTTC. This chain links TRBV20-1 with TRBJ1-2; D is unresolved. Germline V gene data show CDR1 as DFQATT and CDR2 as SNEGSKA (reference sequence). Deletions cut 3 bases from V and 7 bases from J, with 9 bases between. This CDR3 region has 11 residues.

Comments on this clonotype: A much more abundant neighbour one base away suggests this may be a read error. The gene calls are TRBV7-8 and TRBJ2-3, with 7 bases matching TRBD2. The CDR3 covers 14 residues. Germline CDR1 reads SGHVS; CDR2 reads FQNEAQ. CDR3 bases: TGTGCCAGCAGCATAGGCGGGAGCACAGATACGCAGTGTTTT. Translated, it gives CASSIGGSTDTQCF.

In its sample, this clonotype was seen many times. DNA for the CDR3: TGTGCCAGCAGGTTGCAAGGAGACGCCTATGGCTACACCTTC. Translating gives CASRLQGDAYGYTF. The chain uses TRBV12-3 or TRBV12-4 and TRBJ1-2; D uncertain. CDR3 size: 14 residues. V dropped 6 bases and J dropped 4 bases, with 15 bases sitting between them.

In regard to this clonotype: At one of its ends the junction is not consistent with the germline gene, which may arise from a read error. J is TRBJ2-2 and V is TRBV11-1; 14 bases line up with TRBD2. Germline V CDR1 and CDR2: SGHAT, FQDESV (reference sequence). The CDR3 sequence is 17 residues long. The CDR3 sequence: CASSRTSGGTNTGELYF. DNA of the CDR3: TGTGCAAGCAGCCGGACTAGCGGGGGGACTAACACTGGGGAGCTGTATTTT.

In regard to this clonotype: The junction departs from the called germline gene at one end, perhaps through a read error. The chain uses TRBV4-2 and TRBJ2-7; D may be TRBD2 (6 bases). From germline, CDR1 is LGHNA and CDR2 YNFKEQ. The CDR3 has 14 amino acids. For the CDR3, the DNA is TGTGCCAGCAACCAAGATTCGGGAGTCCCCTACCAGTACTTC. Amino acid sequence: CASNQDSGVPYQYF.

The rearrangement links TRBV4-2 to TRBJ2-7; D is perhaps TRBD2 (6 bases). CDR3 size: 14 residues. Germline V lookup: CDR1 LGHNA, CDR2 YNFKEQ. CDR3 nucleotides: TGTGCCAGTAGCCAAGAGACTAGCTCCTACGAGCAGTACGTC. Amino acids: CASSQETSSYEQYV.

On this clonotype: At one end the junction does not follow the germline gene, possibly because of a read error. This sequence joins TRBV19 and TRBJ2-1, with TRBD2 matching over 9 bases. Germline loops: CDR1 LNHDA, CDR2 SQIVND (reference sequence). The CDR3 runs 18 residues. CDR3 amino acids: CASSMARSGTSRGNEQLF. CDR3 nucleotide sequence: TGTGCCAGTAGTATGGCGAGGTCCGGGACTAGCAGGGGAAATGAGCAGCTCTTC.

This chain joins TRBV6-5 and TRBJ2-7; tentatively, D is TRBD1 or TRBD2 (5 bases each). V lost 8 bases, J lost 3 bases, and 20 bases lay in between. Germline V lookup: CDR1 MNHEY, CDR2 SVGAGI. This CDR3 has 15 residues. In DNA form, the CDR3 reads TGTGCCAGCGACATTGGGGGAGTGACTCGCTACGAGCAGTACTTC. Protein: CASDIGGVTRYEQYF.

This clonotype was observed once. A junction end diverges from the germline sequence, so it may reflect a read error. The V gene is TRBV6-5, the J gene TRBJ2-7; TRBD2 agrees at 7 bases. The CDR3 has 15 amino acids. CDR1 MNHEY and CDR2 SVGAGI come from the germline V gene. CDR3 sequence: CASGNGGVTRYERYF. CDR3 nucleotides: TGTGCCAGCGGCAATGGGGGGGTCACACGCTACGAGCGGTACTTC.

This chain links TRBV6-5 with TRBJ1-1; D gene unclear. The V gene's germline CDR1 is MNHEY and CDR2 SVGAGI. The CDR3 is 15 amino acids. The germline V and J ends were trimmed by 6 bases and 5 bases, with 19 bases remaining between them. The CDR3: CASSCSNKGDTEAFF. The CDR3 region has the DNA TGTGCCAGCAGCTGCTCGAATAAGGGAGATACTGAAGCTTTCTTT.

As concerns this clonotype: A read error may explain this, as a much larger clone is one base away. The chain uses TRBV11-2 and TRBJ1-5; tentatively, D is TRBD1 (6 bases). This CDR3 spans 13 amino acids. Germline-derived CDR1 and CDR2 are SGHAT and FQNNGV. The V end was cut by 7 bases, the J end by 7 bases, with 14 bases between. For the CDR3, the DNA is TGTGCCAGCAACGTTAACAGGGAACAGCCCCAGCATTTT. Protein: CASNVNREQPQHF.

This clonotype came up a few times. With a much larger clone just one base away, this may be a read error. The chain has TRBV20-1 and TRBJ2-3, with 10 bases lining up with TRBD2. This CDR3 is built from 17 residues. Germline values: CDR1 DFQATT, CDR2 SNEGSKA (reference sequence). V gave up 0 bases and J gave up 1 base; unmatched junction bases: 7. CDR3 sequence: CSARDIRGTSGTDTQYF. For the CDR3, the DNA is TGCAGTGCTAGAGACATCCGAGGGACTAGCGGCACAGATACGCAGTATTTT.

On this clonotype itself: This may stem from a read error, because a much larger clone lies one nucleotide away. This chain connects TRBV5-6 to TRBJ2-7; the match to TRBD2 covers 12 bases. Looked up from germline, CDR1 is SGHDT and CDR2 is YYEEEE. This CDR3 region has 16 residues. In nucleotides, the CDR3 is TGTCCCAGCAAGCGCCTAGCGGGAGGGAGGATCTACGAGCAGTACTTC. Translating it yields CPSKRLAGGRIYEQYF.

The chain couples TRBV20-1 to TRBJ2-5; 15 bases map to TRBD2. This CDR3 has 21 residues. Unmatched junction bases numbered 23, after V lost 4 bases and J lost 5 bases. Germline-derived CDR1 and CDR2 are DFQATT and SNEGSKA (reference sequence). CDR3 nucleotide sequence: TGCAGTGCTAAATCGGTGCCGAGAGAAGGACTAGCGGGAGGGTATGGGGAGACCCAGTACTTC. Translating it yields CSAKSVPREGLAGGYGETQYF.

This clonotype was counted many times. The chain has TRBV6-2 or TRBV6-3 and TRBJ1-3; D possibly corresponds to TRBD1 (6 bases). Germline V gives CDR1 MNHEY, CDR2 SVGEGT. V gave up 5 bases and J gave up 8 bases, with 19 bases separating them. The CDR3 covers 15 residues. CDR3 DNA: TGTGCCAGCAGTGACTTCCAGGGGATCGGAGACACCATATATTTT. Its protein is CASSDFQGIGDTIYF.

For this clonotype: At one boundary the junction diverges from the germline segment, which might be a read error. This chain uses TRBV30 with TRBJ2-7; D may be TRBD1 (5 bases). There are 15 residues in the CDR3. CDR1 and CDR2 from the germline V gene are GTSNPN and SVGIG (reference sequence). This CDR3 reads CAWSSRSGKEYGQYF. In DNA, the CDR3 is TGTGCCTGGAGTTCCCGGTCAGGGAAAGAGTACGGGCAGTACTTC.

V is TRBV5-1 and J is TRBJ2-7, with D possibly matching TRBD2 (5 bases). CDR1 is SGHRS and CDR2 is YFSETQ in the germline V gene. The CDR3 sequence is 13 residues long. Trimming pared 3 bases from V and 7 bases from J, leaving 14 bases between. CDR3 loop: CASSSGVTGEQYF. The CDR3, as DNA: TGCGCCAGCAGCTCCGGGGTTACGGGGGAGCAGTACTTC.

A word on this clonotype: A much more abundant neighbour one base away suggests this may be a read error. As the CDR3 is not closed by the conserved phenylalanine or tryptophan, this likely results from a read error. The chain joins TRBV5-4 to TRBJ1-6; 11 bases fit TRBD1. CDR3 length: 16 residues. Germline assignment: CDR1 SGHNT and CDR2 YYREEE (reference sequence). Losses at the gene ends were 4 bases for V and 6 bases for J; bases not matched to a gene: 6. CDR3 residues: CASSKDRGRFNSPLHC. For the CDR3, the DNA is TGTGCCAGCAGCAAGGACAGGGGGCGATTTAATTCACCCCTCCACTGT.

Remarks on this clonotype: A junction boundary mismatches the germline segment, possibly from a read error. V gene TRBV6-1 combines with J gene TRBJ2-5; 8 positions agree with TRBD2. This CDR3 contains 15 residues. From germline, CDR1 is MNHNS and CDR2 SASEGT. CDR3 region: CASSELAGRPETQCF. CDR3 DNA: TGTGCCAGCAGTGAATTAGCGGGGAGGCCCGAGACACAGTGCTTC.

V is TRBV6-2 or TRBV6-3 and J is TRBJ2-5; tentative D call: TRBD2 (6 bases). Germline V gives CDR1 MNHEY, CDR2 SVGEGT. This CDR3 is 15 amino acids long. The V and J ends lost 4 bases and 5 bases respectively, with 17 bases between them. As DNA, the CDR3 is TGTGCCAGCAGTTTCATAGCGGACCGCCATGAGACCCAGTACTTC. Its protein product is CASSFIADRHETQYF.

The J gene is TRBJ2-7, the V gene TRBV6-5; no firm D call. Trimming took 6 bases from V and 0 from J, leaving 15 bases between them. In germline, CDR1 is MNHEY, CDR2 SVGAGI. The CDR3 contains 15 residues. The CDR3 protein is CASSYTPTSSYEQYF. DNA for the CDR3: TGTGCCAGCAGCTACACGCCCACAAGCTCCTACGAGCAGTACTTC.

This clonotype was observed a few times. The final CDR3 position lacks the conserved phenylalanine or tryptophan, pointing to a likely read error. The DNA is omitted, as the CDR3 cannot be located on it reliably, and the CDR3 follows TCRdb's listing. The J gene is TRBJ2-3, the V gene TRBV1; the table's D call of TRBD2 was not tested on the DNA. TRBV1 is designated a pseudogene. The CDR3 is made up of 16 amino acids, end residues included. Here the CDR3 reads CTSSPLASGAREAQYS.

Remarks on this clonotype: Germline is not matched at one junction end, which may reflect a read error. The V call is TRBV5-5, the J call TRBJ2-5; D might be TRBD1 (5 bases). The CDR3 has 14 residues. Per the germline V gene, CDR1 is SGHKS and CDR2 is YYEKEE (reference sequence). This CDR3 is CAISLIQGERSQYF. For the CDR3, the DNA is TGTGCCATCAGCTTGATCCAGGGCGAGAGAAGCCAGTACTTC.

Turning to this clonotype: A much larger clone differs by one base, so this may be a read error. The chain combines TRBV7-3 with TRBJ2-7, with 9 positions matching TRBD2. The CDR3 is 14 residues long. Trimming at V came to 5 bases and at J to 8 bases, leaving 10 bases not matched to a gene. Germline CDR1 is SGHTA and CDR2 is FQGTGA. The CDR3 region has the DNA TGTGCCAGCAGCCAAGGACTAGCGTCCTCCCAGCAGTACTTC. Amino acids: CASSQGLASSQQYF.